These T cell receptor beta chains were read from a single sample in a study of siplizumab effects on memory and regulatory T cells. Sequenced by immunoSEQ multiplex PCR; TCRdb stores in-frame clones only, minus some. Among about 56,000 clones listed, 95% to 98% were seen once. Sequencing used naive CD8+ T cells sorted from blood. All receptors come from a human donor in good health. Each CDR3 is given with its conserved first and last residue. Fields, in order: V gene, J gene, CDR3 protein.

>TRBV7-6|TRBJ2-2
CATDPTGTGELFF
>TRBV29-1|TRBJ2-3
CSVPRGDQATDTQYF
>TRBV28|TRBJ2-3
CASSPPQRGEDTQYF
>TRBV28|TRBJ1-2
CASSSRDIANYGYTF
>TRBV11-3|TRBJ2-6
CASSLDVTVSGANVLTF
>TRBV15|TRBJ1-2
CATSSDRGSYGYTF
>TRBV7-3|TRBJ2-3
CASSLTGGGTDTQYF
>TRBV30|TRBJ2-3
CAWSSSSRTDTQYF
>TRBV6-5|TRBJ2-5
CASSLLAETGGTQYF
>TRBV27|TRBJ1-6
CASRRGQINSPLHF
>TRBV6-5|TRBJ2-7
CASSYRTGAYEQYF
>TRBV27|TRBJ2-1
CASWGSRGDNEQFF
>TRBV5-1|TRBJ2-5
CASSNTYSGEETQYF
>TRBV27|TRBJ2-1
CASSLGDTLGYNEQFF
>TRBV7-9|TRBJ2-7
CASSLGDLLEYEQYF
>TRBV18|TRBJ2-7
CASSGAGTAYEQYF
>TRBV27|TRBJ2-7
CASSSVVAGVAEQYF
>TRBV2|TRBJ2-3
CASSDTDSHSTDTQYF
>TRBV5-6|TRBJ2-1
CASRQGNEQFF
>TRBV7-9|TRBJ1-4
CASSAFRIGGGTNEKLFF
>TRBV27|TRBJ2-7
CASSLGAPYEQYF
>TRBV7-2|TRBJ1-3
CASSPDPSSGNTIYF
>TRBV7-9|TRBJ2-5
CASSLGQGSRETQYF
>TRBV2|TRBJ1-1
CASSVGAGYLNTEAFF
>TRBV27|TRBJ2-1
CASRTSGRFLTDEQFF
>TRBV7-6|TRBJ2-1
CASSLANRPYNEQFF
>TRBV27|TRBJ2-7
CASSLVPGYYEQYF
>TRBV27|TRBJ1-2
CASSDLQGSYGYTF
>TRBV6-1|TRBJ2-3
CASSEADGRGGDTQYF
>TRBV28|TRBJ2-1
CASRPTSGSPRYNEQFF
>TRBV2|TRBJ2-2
CASKAGSGTGELFF
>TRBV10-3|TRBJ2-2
CAISEITSGANTGELFF
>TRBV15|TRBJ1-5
CATSRTPEMNQPQHF
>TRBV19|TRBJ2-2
CATRDRVYTGELFF
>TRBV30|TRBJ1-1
CAWNSQQGRLNTEAFF
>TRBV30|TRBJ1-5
CASSKTNQPQHF
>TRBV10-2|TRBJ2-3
CASSDPGLAFDTQYF
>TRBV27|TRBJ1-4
CASKTRGDREKLFF
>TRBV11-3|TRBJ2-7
CASSLTPGLHEQYF
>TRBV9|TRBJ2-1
CASSGLDGTRFF
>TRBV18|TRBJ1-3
CASSSGGVIGNTIYF
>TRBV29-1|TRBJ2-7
CSVGQGASYEQYF
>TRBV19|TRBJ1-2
CASSMQEGYGYTF
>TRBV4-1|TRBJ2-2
CASSSRTSGYTGELFF
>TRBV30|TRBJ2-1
CAWGQGNEQFF
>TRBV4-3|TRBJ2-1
CASSLGTGEYNEQFF
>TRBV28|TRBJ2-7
CASSTGYGYEQYF
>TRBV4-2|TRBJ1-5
CASSQGGTGEWWQNQPQHF
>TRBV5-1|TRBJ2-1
CASSKEAGGDFSPDEQFF
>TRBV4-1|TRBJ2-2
CASSQSTNTGELFF
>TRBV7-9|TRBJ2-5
CASSRTSQETQYF
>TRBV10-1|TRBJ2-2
CASSEGTGIPGELFF
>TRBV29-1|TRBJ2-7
CSVEVAGFYEQYF
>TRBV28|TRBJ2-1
CASRIGRGTSGSNEQFF
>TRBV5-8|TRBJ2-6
CASSWDRGTGANVLTF
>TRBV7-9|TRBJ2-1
CASSLTVPDEQFF
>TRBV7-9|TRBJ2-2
CASSFSRTGELFF
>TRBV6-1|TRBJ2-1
CASSILRLGYNEQFF
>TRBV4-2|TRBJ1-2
CASSQAEGYTF
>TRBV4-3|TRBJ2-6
CASSQYPIGYSGANVLTF